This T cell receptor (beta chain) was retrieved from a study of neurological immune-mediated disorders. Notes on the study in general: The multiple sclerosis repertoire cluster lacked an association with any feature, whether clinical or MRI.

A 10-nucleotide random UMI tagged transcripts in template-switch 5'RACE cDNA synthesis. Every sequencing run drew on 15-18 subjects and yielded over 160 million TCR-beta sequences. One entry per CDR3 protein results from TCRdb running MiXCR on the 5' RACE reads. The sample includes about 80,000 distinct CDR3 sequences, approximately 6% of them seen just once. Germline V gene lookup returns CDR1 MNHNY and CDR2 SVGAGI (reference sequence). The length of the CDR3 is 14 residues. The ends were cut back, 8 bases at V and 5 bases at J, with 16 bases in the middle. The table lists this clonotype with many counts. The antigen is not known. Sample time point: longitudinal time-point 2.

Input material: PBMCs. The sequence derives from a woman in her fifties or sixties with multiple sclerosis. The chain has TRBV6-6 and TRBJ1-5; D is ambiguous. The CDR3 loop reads CASVISGRDQPQHF. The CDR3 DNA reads TGTGCCAGCGTGATATCGGGGAGGGATCAGCCCCAGCATTTT.